The source of this TCR beta chain is a study of cytomegalovirus exposure and HLA in healthy donors. PCR used 60 Vbeta primers and 13 Jbeta primers. TCRdb's copy holds only in-frame clones and misses some; the assay was immunoSEQ multiplex PCR. Seen here are approximately 220,000 clones, about 75% observed once, and the top ten hold about 2%. Material for sequencing was PBMCs. This TCR was recovered from a male donor in good health and CMV-seronegative.

CDR3 in amino acids: CASSPTFPTYYGYTF. In DNA, the CDR3 is TGTGCCAGTAGTCCCACCTTCCCTACCTATTATGGCTACACCTTC. The rearrangement links TRBV19 to TRBJ1-2; D not certain. Germline V lookup: CDR1 LNHDA, CDR2 SQIVND (reference sequence). The CDR3 consists of 15 residues. V was pared by 5 bases and J by 5 bases, with 18 bases between.